This T cell receptor beta chain was identified in a study of blood T cells in healthy people across ages. Donors were systemically healthy Caucasian individuals from Russia aged about 6 to 95 years. The J segment lost 8 bases and the V segment lost 0 bases, leaving 12 bases of the junction unmatched. CDR1 MNHNS and CDR2 SASEGT come from the germline V gene. This CDR3 is 17 amino acids long. Through a sample-barcoded 5' primer and a J-beta primer mix, a second PCR was run for roughly 6 to 11 cycles. TCRdb re-called the 5' RACE reads through MiXCR, storing one row per CDR3 protein. The top ten clones hold around 11% of a sample with approximately 1.5 million distinct CDR3 sequences, about 32% of them seen once.

The chain is built from TRBV6-1 and TRBJ1-4, with 7 nucleotides matching TRBD1. Sequences were obtained from blood. This TCR was recovered from a woman aged 25 to 39 in good health. The chain's CDR3 is CASSEALLGTAIEKLFF. Written as DNA, the CDR3 is TGTGCCAGCAGTGAAGCGCTTCTTGGGACAGCCATCGAAAAACTGTTTTTT.